Below, one TCR beta chain is given with its context. Its antigen remains unknown. The CDR3 is 15 amino acids. The germline V gene has CDR1 SGHRS and CDR2 YFSETQ. The ends were cut back, 5 bases at V and 7 bases at J, with 18 bases in the middle. TCRdb independently ran MiXCR on the reads; one entry per CDR3 protein. The table shows approximately 140,000 distinct CDR3 sequences, with approximately 5.9% occurring only once. The data are from a study of T cell repertoires in cytomegalovirus infection. As for the study in general: Indicated by public TCR beta signatures were CMV infection and matching HLA type. Points from the study as a whole: It was HLA-C-restricted CMV-specific TCR beta clonotypes that dominated the response ex vivo. Cumulative public TCR beta family frequency identified CMV carriers with the relevant HLA.

Material: PBMCs. V usage is TRBV5-1 and J usage is TRBJ2-2, with D possibly TRBD1 on 5 matching bases. This receptor was identified in a human donor in good health (CMV status not recorded). Some clones in this sample may be carry-over from other donors' samples. The CDR3 sequence: CASSASTVGRGELFF. Here the CDR3 DNA reads TGCGCCAGCAGTGCCTCGACAGTAGGCCGCGGGGAGCTGTTTTTT.